This record looks at one T cell receptor beta chain sequence and its context. Its antigen is unidentified. Here immunoSEQ multiplex PCR was the method, and the copy in TCRdb shows in-frame clones only, minus some. Seen here are more than 300,000 clones, around four fifths observed once, and the top ten hold under 2.5%. V gave up 4 bases and J gave up 2 bases; unmatched junction bases: 5. CDR3 length: 15 residues. CDR1 and CDR2 (germline): SGHRS, YFSETQ. The data derive from a study of Ad26.COV2.S vaccination and SARS-CoV-2 variants. Background on the study: Into the muscle, Ad26.COV2.S was dosed once or twice, 56 days apart. Study results and caveats: People who got the vaccine or the placebo had similar non-spike TCR breadth. An underestimation of total T cell responses may have resulted from the TCR breadth and depth analyses.

Regarding treatment: around 19 received Ad26.COV2.S at low or high dose, single or two shots; about 5 received placebo; per-sample allocation not given. Samples came from day 63 after the first vaccine or placebo injection. This receptor was identified in a person aged 18-65 years who received the Ad26.COV2.S COVID-19 vaccine or a placebo. V is TRBV5-1 and J is TRBJ2-3; TRBD2 matches at 9 bases. Sequencing used peripheral blood, obtained in a trial of Ad26.COV2.S vaccine versus placebo. CDR3 region: CASSISGGPTDTQYF. CDR3 sequence (DNA): TGCGCCAGCAGCATTAGCGGGGGCCCCACAGATACGCAGTATTTT. Supplemented by reference TRBV5-1 and TRBJ2-3, the full variable domain reads KAGVTQTPRYLIKTRGQQVTLSCSPISGHRSVSWYQQTPGQGLQFLFEYFSETQRNKGNFPGRFSGRQFSNSRSEMNVSTLELGDSALYLCASSISGGPTDTQYFGPGTRLTVL.